These 21 T cell receptor beta chains share one sample of origin, sequenced in a study of blood T cell repertoires in COVID-19. Clones were read by immunoSEQ multiplex PCR, and TCRdb kept only the in-frame ones, dropping some. The sample holds some 22,000 clones, roughly 83% seen once. Sample: peripheral blood. These receptors came from a human donor with active COVID-19. The donor label of this sample is uncertain.

The V and J genes are TRBV7-3 and TRBJ2-3, with D hard to call. Per germline, CDR1 SGHTA and CDR2 FQGTGA. Trimming took off 2 bases at V and 2 bases at J, with 5 bases between the two ends. The CDR3 covers 13 residues. The CDR3 sequence is CASSLLLTDTQYF. Here the CDR3 DNA reads TGTGCCAGCAGCTTATTACTCACAGATACGCAGTATTTT. Supplemented by reference TRBV7-3 and TRBJ2-3, the full variable domain reads GAGVSQTPSNKVTEKGKYVELRCDPISGHTALYWYRQSLGQGPEFLIYFQGTGAADDSGLPNDRFFAVRPEGSVSTLKIQRTERGDSAVYLCASSLLLTDTQYFGPGTRLTVL.

The count of this clone is one. This chain links TRBV7-2 with TRBJ2-4; 11 bases are shared with TRBD1. The length of the CDR3 is 14 residues. With V trimmed by 5 bases and J by 5 bases, 2 bases remained unmatched. The germline V gene has CDR1 SGHTA and CDR2 FQGNSA. The CDR3 bases are TGTGCCAGCAGCCAGGACAGGGGGCAAAACATTCAGTACTTC. Encoded protein: CASSQDRGQNIQYF.

This chain uses TRBV27 with TRBJ2-2, with D perhaps TRBD1 (6 bases). The CDR3 is 17 residues long. Trimming cost V 2 bases and J 0 bases, with 13 bases left between them. Germline V lookup: CDR1 MNHEY, CDR2 SMNVEV (reference sequence). CDR3 sequence: CASSLATGRTNTGELFF. Written as DNA, the CDR3 is TGTGCCAGCAGTTTAGCGACAGGTCGTACGAACACCGGGGAGCTGTTTTTT.

The rearrangement uses TRBV19 and TRBJ2-7; 7 bases fit TRBD1. The CDR3 has 13 residues. J was trimmed by 3 bases and V by 6 bases; bases with no gene match: 5. From germline, CDR1 is LNHDA and CDR2 SQIVND (reference sequence). CDR3 bases: TGTGCCAGTAGGCCGGGACAGTTCTACGAGCAGTACTTC. Translation gives CASRPGQFYEQYF.

J is TRBJ2-5 and V is TRBV9, with 8 nucleotides matching TRBD2. Unmatched junction bases numbered 3, after V lost 1 base and J lost 1 base. Germline CDR1 is SGDLS and CDR2 is YYNGEE. This CDR3 region has 15 residues. The CDR3 coding sequence is TGTGCCAGCAGCGTAATAGCGGGGATCCAAGAGACCCAGTACTTC. It specifies CASSVIAGIQETQYF.

In this sample, this clone turned up once. J is TRBJ2-1 and V is TRBV7-3; 8 bases are shared with TRBD2. V gave up 4 bases and J gave up 4 bases; unmatched junction bases: 6. Per germline, CDR1 SGHTA and CDR2 FQGTGA. The CDR3 extends over 15 amino acids. This CDR3 reads CASSSRGGDYNEQFF. CDR3 in DNA: TGTGCCAGCAGCTCCCGGGGGGGAGATTACAATGAGCAGTTCTTC.

This chain connects TRBV5-1 to TRBJ2-7, with D tentatively TRBD1 (6 bases). Trimming stripped 1 base from V and 7 bases from J, with 18 bases between. CDR3 length equals 15 residues. Germline V gene sequence: CDR1 SGHRS, CDR2 YFSETQ. CDR3 in amino acids: CASSLRTDGLGEQYF. The CDR3 coding sequence is TGCGCCAGCAGCTTGAGGACAGATGGCCTCGGGGAGCAGTACTTC.

The sample holds a few counts of this clone. The chain carries TRBV7-9 and TRBJ2-2; 9 bases match TRBD2. CDR3 length equals 16 residues. Unmatched junction bases numbered 4, after V lost 5 bases and J lost 0 bases. Germline assignment: CDR1 SEHNR and CDR2 FQNEAQ (reference sequence). The DNA for the CDR3 is TGTGCCAGCAGCGCGCGACTAGCGGCGAACACCGGGGAGCTGTTTTTT. Translating it yields CASSARLAANTGELFF.

V is TRBV6-4 and J is TRBJ2-3; D may be TRBD2 (6 bases). V lost 3 bases and J lost 4, with 14 bases in between. There are 15 residues in the CDR3. Germline CDR1 is MRHNA and CDR2 is SNTAGT. In DNA form, the CDR3 reads TGTGCCAGCAGTGAGGGGGATAGCGGTCCAGATACGCAGTATTTT. Protein: CASSEGDSGPDTQYF.

The chain recombines TRBV20-1 with TRBJ2-3; 14 bases align to TRBD2. V trimming: 3 bases; J trimming: 5 bases; junction bases outside the gene matches: 7. The CDR3 sequence is 16 residues long. CDR1 and CDR2 from the germline V gene are DFQATT and SNEGSKA (reference sequence). CDR3 DNA: TGCAGTGCTAGTAGGGGAGGACTAGCGGGAGGAGATACGCAGTATTTT. Translated, it gives CSASRGGLAGGDTQYF.

The rearrangement links TRBV5-1 to TRBJ2-3; D might be TRBD2 (5 bases). The CDR3 totals 16 residues. Germline V lookup: CDR1 SGHRS, CDR2 YFSETQ. Trimming removed 3 bases from V and 4 bases from J, with 18 bases in between. CDR3 in amino acids: CASSSTLFGVADTQYF. The CDR3 DNA follows: TGCGCCAGCAGCTCGACCCTTTTCGGGGTAGCAGATACGCAGTATTTT.

This rearrangement joins TRBV29-1 to TRBJ2-5; 10 bases match TRBD1. Germline assignment: CDR1 SQVTM and CDR2 ANQGSEA. The CDR3 sequence is 13 residues long. The V and J ends lost 6 bases and 5 bases, in that order; junction bases with no gene match: 6. This CDR3 reads CSVRQGAEETQYF. In DNA, the CDR3 is TGCAGCGTCCGACAGGGGGCAGAGGAGACCCAGTACTTC.

The V call is TRBV7-9, the J call TRBJ2-7; D is perhaps TRBD1 (6 bases). CDR3 length equals 12 residues. Trimming removed 8 bases at V and 1 base at J, with 9 bases between. The germline V gene encodes CDR1 SEHNR and CDR2 FQNEAQ (reference sequence). The CDR3: CASGGRSYEQYF. The CDR3 DNA sequence: TGTGCCAGCGGGGGCCGGTCCTACGAGCAGTACTTC.

The V call is TRBV7-8, the J call TRBJ2-3; the match to TRBD1 covers 8 bases. V shed 0 bases and J 3 bases; nucleotides not matched to a gene: 5. Germline CDR1 reads SGHVS; CDR2 reads FQNEAQ. The CDR3 runs 16 residues. Here the CDR3 DNA reads TGTGCCAGCAGCTTAGCCGGCAGGGGGCGGACAGATACGCAGTATTTT. It encodes CASSLAGRGRTDTQYF. Full variable domain (rest looked up from reference TRBV7-8 and TRBJ2-3): GAGVSQSPRYKVAKRGQDVALRCDPISGHVSLFWYQQALGQGPEFLTYFQNEAQLDKSGLPSDRFFAERPEGSVSTLKIQRTQQEDSAVYLCASSLAGRGRTDTQYFGPGTRLTVL.

The chain combines TRBV12-3 or TRBV12-4 with TRBJ2-3; 7 positions agree with TRBD2. This CDR3 region has 13 residues. The trim removed 10 bases at V and 2 bases at J, leaving 6 bases unmatched. The CDR3 DNA reads TGTGCCACGTCCGGGACTAACACAGATACGCAGTATTTT. This sequence encodes CATSGTNTDTQYF.

The J gene is TRBJ1-1, the V gene TRBV2; maybe TRBD1 (5 bases). V was clipped by 4 bases and J by 4 bases, with 16 bases between them. Germline loops: CDR1 SNHLY, CDR2 FYNNEI. The CDR3 contains 15 residues. For the CDR3, the DNA is TGTGCCAGCAGTGCTAGCAGGGAGGTTGGCACTGAAGCTTTCTTT. Translating it yields CASSASREVGTEAFF.

This chain connects TRBV7-9 to TRBJ2-1; 7 nucleotides align to TRBD2. Germline V lookup: CDR1 SEHNR, CDR2 FQNEAQ (reference sequence). With V trimmed by 1 base and J by 3 bases, 3 bases remained unmatched. The CDR3 is 15 amino acids. The CDR3 protein is CASSLVRGVYNEQFF. The DNA for the CDR3 is TGTGCCAGCAGCTTAGTCCGGGGGGTCTACAATGAGCAGTTCTTC.

This sequence joins TRBV28 and TRBJ2-2; 8 bases are a match to TRBD2. Looked up from germline, CDR1 is MDHEN and CDR2 is SYDVKM. Germline trimming cut 7 bases from V and 5 bases from J; bases unmatched to any gene: 9. The CDR3 loop spans 15 amino acids. The CDR3 sequence is CASIWGTSGTGELFF. The CDR3 DNA reads TGTGCCAGCATTTGGGGGACTAGTGGGACCGGGGAGCTGTTTTTT.

The CDR3 nucleotides read TGTGCCAGCAGCCGTACCGGGACTAGCGGGAGTGCGGATGAGCAGTTCTTC. This translates into CASSRTGTSGSADEQFF. V is TRBV4-2 and J is TRBJ2-1; 14 bases agree with TRBD2. CDR1 and CDR2 (germline): LGHNA, YNFKEQ. The CDR3 has 17 amino acids. V gave up 4 bases and J gave up 8 bases; unmatched junction bases: 10.

The chain employs TRBV12-3 or TRBV12-4 and TRBJ1-2; the D is unclear. The CDR3 is 13 residues long. Trimming took off 2 bases at V and 2 bases at J, with 6 bases between the two ends. CDR3 nucleotide sequence: TGTGCCAGCAGTTTAACTCCCAACTATGGCTACACCTTC. It yields the protein CASSLTPNYGYTF.

This chain connects TRBV9 to TRBJ2-7, with a weak D call TRBD1 (6 bases). Germline CDR1 SGDLS, CDR2 YYNGEE. The CDR3 runs to 14 residues. Trimming left V 0 bases short and J 5 bases short, with 12 bases between. CDR3 DNA sequence: TGTGCCAGCAGCGTAGAGGGACCAGGGGACGAGCAGTACTTC. This gives the protein CASSVEGPGDEQYF.